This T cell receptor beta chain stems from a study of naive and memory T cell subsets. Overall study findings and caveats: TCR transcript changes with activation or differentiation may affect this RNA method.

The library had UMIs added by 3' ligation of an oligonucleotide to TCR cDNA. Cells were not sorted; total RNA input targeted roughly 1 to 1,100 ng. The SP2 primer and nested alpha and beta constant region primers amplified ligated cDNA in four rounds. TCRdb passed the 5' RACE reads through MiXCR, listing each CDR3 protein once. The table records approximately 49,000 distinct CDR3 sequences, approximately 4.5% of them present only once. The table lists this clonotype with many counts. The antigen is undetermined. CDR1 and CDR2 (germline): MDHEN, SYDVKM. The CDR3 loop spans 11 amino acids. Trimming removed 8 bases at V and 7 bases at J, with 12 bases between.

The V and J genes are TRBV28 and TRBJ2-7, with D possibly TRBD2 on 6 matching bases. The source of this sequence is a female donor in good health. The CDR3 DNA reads TGTGCCAGCGCGGGGTCGTGGGAGCAGTACTTC. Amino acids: CASAGSWEQYF.